This T cell receptor (beta chain) is from a study of T cells after yellow fever vaccination. V gave up 0 bases and J gave up 6 bases, with 11 bases separating them. Germline CDR1 reads MNHEY; CDR2 reads SVGAGI. This CDR3 comprises 15 residues. Conversion of TCR transcripts into cDNA relied on 5'RACE template switching, which added a universal primer site and UMIs. TCRdb passed the 5' RACE reads through MiXCR, listing each CDR3 protein once. The table records around 530,000 distinct CDR3 sequences, roughly a sixth of them present only once. This chain connects TRBV6-5 to TRBJ2-2; D call uncertain. The source was PBMCs, collected less than 6 days after the first yellow fever vaccination. The TCR originated in a man aged 18-30 years who received the YFV17D yellow fever vaccine. The CDR3, as DNA: TGTGCCAGCAGTTACTCGACCCTTACAGCCGGGGAGCTGTTTTTT. This sequence encodes CASSYSTLTAGELFF.